The entry that follows covers one T cell receptor (beta chain) sequence. This sample stems from a study of cytomegalovirus exposure and HLA in healthy donors. This CDR3 has 16 residues. V was pared by 1 base and J by 4 bases, with 7 bases of the junction left unmatched. CDR1 is LGHNA, CDR2 YSLEER, per germline. A multiplex PCR was run with 60 Vbeta primers and 13 Jbeta primers. Clones were sequenced by immunoSEQ multiplex PCR, and TCRdb holds only the in-frame ones, with some missing. This table has 150,000 to 180,000 clones, 82% appearing once. This receptor was taken from a woman in her forties or fifties in good health and CMV-seropositive. Sequencing input: PBMCs. The chain links TRBV4-3 to TRBJ1-2, with 9 nucleotides matching TRBD1. CDR3 sequence reads: CASSQGTGGLIYGYTF. The CDR3, as DNA: TGCGCCAGCAGCCAAGGAACAGGGGGCTTGATCTATGGCTACACCTTC.